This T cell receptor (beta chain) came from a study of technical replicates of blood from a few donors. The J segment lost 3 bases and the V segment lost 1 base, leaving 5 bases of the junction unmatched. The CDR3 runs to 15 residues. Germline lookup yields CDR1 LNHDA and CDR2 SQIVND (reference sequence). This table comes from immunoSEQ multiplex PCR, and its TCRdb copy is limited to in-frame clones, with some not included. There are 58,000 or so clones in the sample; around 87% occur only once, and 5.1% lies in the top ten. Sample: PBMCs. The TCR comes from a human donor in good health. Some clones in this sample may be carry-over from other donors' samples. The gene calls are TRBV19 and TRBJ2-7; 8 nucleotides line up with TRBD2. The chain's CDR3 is CASSIGGGGYYEQYF. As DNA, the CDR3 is TGTGCCAGTAGTATAGGAGGCGGGGGGTACTACGAGCAGTACTTC.